This T cell receptor (beta chain) was sequenced during a study of T cells of healthy individuals. The CDR3 is 17 residues long. CDR1 and CDR2 (germline): SGHTA, FQGNSA. V was clipped by 3 bases and J by 6 bases, with 20 bases between them. This clonotype has at least ten counts. In TCRdb, the 5' RACE reads were re-called with MiXCR into one record per CDR3 protein. The table includes tens of thousands of distinct CDR3 sequences, about 4.8% detected once. The origin of this receptor is a female donor in good health. This chain joins TRBV7-2 and TRBJ2-2; D might be TRBD1 (5 bases). The CDR3 coding sequence is TGTGCCAGCAGCTTCCTGCCTCGGGCTAAGGGGTCCGGGGAGCTGTTTTTT. Translation: CASSFLPRAKGSGELFF.